This TCR beta chain emerged from a study of OX40 agonist ivuxolimab in advanced cancers. About the study: Ivuxolimab is an agonistic anti-OX40 (CD134) antibody, and patients were treated with it. A mean age of about 56 years, range roughly 23 to 85, was recorded, and roughly 83% were male.

Here immunoSEQ multiplex PCR was the method, and the copy in TCRdb shows in-frame clones only, minus some. The table lists approximately 79,000 clones, around 92% of them singletons. V lost 9 bases and J 5 bases, leaving 19 bases between the germline ends. Germline CDR1 MNHEY, CDR2 SVGAGI. This CDR3 has 15 amino acids. This receptor was taken from an adult with an advanced solid tumor such as melanoma, head and neck, liver or kidney cancer. This chain links TRBV6-5 with TRBJ2-2; tentative D call: TRBD2 (5 bases). This specimen consisted of CD4+ or CD8+ T cells sorted from blood, obtained in a trial of the OX40 agonist ivuxolimab. CDR3 nucleotides: TGTGCCAGTTCGAGCGCTGAGGGAGCGACCGGGGAGCTGTTTTTT. Amino acid sequence: CASSSAEGATGELFF.